The 6 T cell receptor beta chains below were found in one sample sequenced in a study of OX40 agonist ivuxolimab in advanced cancers. Sequenced by immunoSEQ multiplex PCR; TCRdb stores in-frame clones only, minus some. Seen here are about 65,000 clones, 80% to 90% observed once, and the top ten hold approximately 0.39%. Sequencing used CD4+ or CD8+ T cells sorted from blood, obtained in a trial of the OX40 agonist ivuxolimab. The receptors originated from an adult with an advanced solid tumor such as melanoma, head and neck, liver or kidney cancer.

The chain recombines TRBV6-1 with TRBJ1-5; D is unclear. Germline CDR1 reads MNHNS; CDR2 reads SASEGT. The CDR3 length is 13 residues. V lost 7 bases to trimming and J lost 0 bases, with 7 bases between them. The CDR3 is CASKVASNQPQHF. CDR3 sequence (DNA): TGTGCCAGCAAAGTGGCTAGCAATCAGCCCCAGCATTTT.

In its sample, this clone was seen once. The chain uses TRBV19 and TRBJ1-1; TRBD1 is a possible D gene (5 bases). Per germline, CDR1 LNHDA and CDR2 SQIVND (reference sequence). Trimming removed 2 bases from V and 6 bases from J, with 13 bases in between. The CDR3 runs 14 residues. As DNA, the CDR3 is TGTGCCAGTAGTATACCGGGGGGAATCGCTGAAGCTTTCTTT. Its protein is CASSIPGGIAEAFF.

This chain uses TRBV25-1 with TRBJ1-3; unclear D gene. The germline V gene has CDR1 MGHDK and CDR2 SYGVNS. The ends were cut back, 4 bases at V and 6 bases at J, with 7 bases in the middle. The CDR3 length is 12 residues. The CDR3 DNA follows: TGTGCCAGCAGTGGGGAATCAAACACCATATATTTT. Its protein is CASSGESNTIYF.

This chain links TRBV18 with TRBJ1-1; D possibly corresponds to TRBD1 (6 bases). The germline V and J ends were trimmed by 4 bases and 2 bases, with 20 bases remaining between them. The germline V gene encodes CDR1 KGHSH and CDR2 LQKENI. This CDR3 comprises 17 residues. As DNA, the CDR3 is TGTGCCAGCTCACTAACCAACATGGCCGGGGGCAACACTGAAGCTTTCTTT. Translation: CASSLTNMAGGNTEAFF.

The chain is built from TRBV11-1 and TRBJ2-1, with 8 bases fitting TRBD2. CDR3 length equals 13 residues. The V segment lost 7 bases and the J segment 7 bases; nucleotides outside the gene matches: 6. Per the germline V gene, CDR1 is SGHAT and CDR2 is FQDESV (reference sequence). The CDR3 protein is CASNRGGGNEQFF. As DNA, the CDR3 is TGTGCCAGCAACCGGGGGGGCGGGAATGAGCAGTTCTTC.

The gene calls are TRBV19 and TRBJ2-1; 12 nucleotides align to TRBD2. CDR3 length: 15 residues. Per germline, CDR1 LNHDA and CDR2 SQIVND (reference sequence). With 7 bases clipped from V and 8 bases from J, the junction kept 9 bases outside the gene matches. DNA of the CDR3: TGTGCCAGTATCCGATCTAGCGGGGGGGCCTATGAGCAGTTCTTC. It yields the protein CASIRSSGGAYEQFF.